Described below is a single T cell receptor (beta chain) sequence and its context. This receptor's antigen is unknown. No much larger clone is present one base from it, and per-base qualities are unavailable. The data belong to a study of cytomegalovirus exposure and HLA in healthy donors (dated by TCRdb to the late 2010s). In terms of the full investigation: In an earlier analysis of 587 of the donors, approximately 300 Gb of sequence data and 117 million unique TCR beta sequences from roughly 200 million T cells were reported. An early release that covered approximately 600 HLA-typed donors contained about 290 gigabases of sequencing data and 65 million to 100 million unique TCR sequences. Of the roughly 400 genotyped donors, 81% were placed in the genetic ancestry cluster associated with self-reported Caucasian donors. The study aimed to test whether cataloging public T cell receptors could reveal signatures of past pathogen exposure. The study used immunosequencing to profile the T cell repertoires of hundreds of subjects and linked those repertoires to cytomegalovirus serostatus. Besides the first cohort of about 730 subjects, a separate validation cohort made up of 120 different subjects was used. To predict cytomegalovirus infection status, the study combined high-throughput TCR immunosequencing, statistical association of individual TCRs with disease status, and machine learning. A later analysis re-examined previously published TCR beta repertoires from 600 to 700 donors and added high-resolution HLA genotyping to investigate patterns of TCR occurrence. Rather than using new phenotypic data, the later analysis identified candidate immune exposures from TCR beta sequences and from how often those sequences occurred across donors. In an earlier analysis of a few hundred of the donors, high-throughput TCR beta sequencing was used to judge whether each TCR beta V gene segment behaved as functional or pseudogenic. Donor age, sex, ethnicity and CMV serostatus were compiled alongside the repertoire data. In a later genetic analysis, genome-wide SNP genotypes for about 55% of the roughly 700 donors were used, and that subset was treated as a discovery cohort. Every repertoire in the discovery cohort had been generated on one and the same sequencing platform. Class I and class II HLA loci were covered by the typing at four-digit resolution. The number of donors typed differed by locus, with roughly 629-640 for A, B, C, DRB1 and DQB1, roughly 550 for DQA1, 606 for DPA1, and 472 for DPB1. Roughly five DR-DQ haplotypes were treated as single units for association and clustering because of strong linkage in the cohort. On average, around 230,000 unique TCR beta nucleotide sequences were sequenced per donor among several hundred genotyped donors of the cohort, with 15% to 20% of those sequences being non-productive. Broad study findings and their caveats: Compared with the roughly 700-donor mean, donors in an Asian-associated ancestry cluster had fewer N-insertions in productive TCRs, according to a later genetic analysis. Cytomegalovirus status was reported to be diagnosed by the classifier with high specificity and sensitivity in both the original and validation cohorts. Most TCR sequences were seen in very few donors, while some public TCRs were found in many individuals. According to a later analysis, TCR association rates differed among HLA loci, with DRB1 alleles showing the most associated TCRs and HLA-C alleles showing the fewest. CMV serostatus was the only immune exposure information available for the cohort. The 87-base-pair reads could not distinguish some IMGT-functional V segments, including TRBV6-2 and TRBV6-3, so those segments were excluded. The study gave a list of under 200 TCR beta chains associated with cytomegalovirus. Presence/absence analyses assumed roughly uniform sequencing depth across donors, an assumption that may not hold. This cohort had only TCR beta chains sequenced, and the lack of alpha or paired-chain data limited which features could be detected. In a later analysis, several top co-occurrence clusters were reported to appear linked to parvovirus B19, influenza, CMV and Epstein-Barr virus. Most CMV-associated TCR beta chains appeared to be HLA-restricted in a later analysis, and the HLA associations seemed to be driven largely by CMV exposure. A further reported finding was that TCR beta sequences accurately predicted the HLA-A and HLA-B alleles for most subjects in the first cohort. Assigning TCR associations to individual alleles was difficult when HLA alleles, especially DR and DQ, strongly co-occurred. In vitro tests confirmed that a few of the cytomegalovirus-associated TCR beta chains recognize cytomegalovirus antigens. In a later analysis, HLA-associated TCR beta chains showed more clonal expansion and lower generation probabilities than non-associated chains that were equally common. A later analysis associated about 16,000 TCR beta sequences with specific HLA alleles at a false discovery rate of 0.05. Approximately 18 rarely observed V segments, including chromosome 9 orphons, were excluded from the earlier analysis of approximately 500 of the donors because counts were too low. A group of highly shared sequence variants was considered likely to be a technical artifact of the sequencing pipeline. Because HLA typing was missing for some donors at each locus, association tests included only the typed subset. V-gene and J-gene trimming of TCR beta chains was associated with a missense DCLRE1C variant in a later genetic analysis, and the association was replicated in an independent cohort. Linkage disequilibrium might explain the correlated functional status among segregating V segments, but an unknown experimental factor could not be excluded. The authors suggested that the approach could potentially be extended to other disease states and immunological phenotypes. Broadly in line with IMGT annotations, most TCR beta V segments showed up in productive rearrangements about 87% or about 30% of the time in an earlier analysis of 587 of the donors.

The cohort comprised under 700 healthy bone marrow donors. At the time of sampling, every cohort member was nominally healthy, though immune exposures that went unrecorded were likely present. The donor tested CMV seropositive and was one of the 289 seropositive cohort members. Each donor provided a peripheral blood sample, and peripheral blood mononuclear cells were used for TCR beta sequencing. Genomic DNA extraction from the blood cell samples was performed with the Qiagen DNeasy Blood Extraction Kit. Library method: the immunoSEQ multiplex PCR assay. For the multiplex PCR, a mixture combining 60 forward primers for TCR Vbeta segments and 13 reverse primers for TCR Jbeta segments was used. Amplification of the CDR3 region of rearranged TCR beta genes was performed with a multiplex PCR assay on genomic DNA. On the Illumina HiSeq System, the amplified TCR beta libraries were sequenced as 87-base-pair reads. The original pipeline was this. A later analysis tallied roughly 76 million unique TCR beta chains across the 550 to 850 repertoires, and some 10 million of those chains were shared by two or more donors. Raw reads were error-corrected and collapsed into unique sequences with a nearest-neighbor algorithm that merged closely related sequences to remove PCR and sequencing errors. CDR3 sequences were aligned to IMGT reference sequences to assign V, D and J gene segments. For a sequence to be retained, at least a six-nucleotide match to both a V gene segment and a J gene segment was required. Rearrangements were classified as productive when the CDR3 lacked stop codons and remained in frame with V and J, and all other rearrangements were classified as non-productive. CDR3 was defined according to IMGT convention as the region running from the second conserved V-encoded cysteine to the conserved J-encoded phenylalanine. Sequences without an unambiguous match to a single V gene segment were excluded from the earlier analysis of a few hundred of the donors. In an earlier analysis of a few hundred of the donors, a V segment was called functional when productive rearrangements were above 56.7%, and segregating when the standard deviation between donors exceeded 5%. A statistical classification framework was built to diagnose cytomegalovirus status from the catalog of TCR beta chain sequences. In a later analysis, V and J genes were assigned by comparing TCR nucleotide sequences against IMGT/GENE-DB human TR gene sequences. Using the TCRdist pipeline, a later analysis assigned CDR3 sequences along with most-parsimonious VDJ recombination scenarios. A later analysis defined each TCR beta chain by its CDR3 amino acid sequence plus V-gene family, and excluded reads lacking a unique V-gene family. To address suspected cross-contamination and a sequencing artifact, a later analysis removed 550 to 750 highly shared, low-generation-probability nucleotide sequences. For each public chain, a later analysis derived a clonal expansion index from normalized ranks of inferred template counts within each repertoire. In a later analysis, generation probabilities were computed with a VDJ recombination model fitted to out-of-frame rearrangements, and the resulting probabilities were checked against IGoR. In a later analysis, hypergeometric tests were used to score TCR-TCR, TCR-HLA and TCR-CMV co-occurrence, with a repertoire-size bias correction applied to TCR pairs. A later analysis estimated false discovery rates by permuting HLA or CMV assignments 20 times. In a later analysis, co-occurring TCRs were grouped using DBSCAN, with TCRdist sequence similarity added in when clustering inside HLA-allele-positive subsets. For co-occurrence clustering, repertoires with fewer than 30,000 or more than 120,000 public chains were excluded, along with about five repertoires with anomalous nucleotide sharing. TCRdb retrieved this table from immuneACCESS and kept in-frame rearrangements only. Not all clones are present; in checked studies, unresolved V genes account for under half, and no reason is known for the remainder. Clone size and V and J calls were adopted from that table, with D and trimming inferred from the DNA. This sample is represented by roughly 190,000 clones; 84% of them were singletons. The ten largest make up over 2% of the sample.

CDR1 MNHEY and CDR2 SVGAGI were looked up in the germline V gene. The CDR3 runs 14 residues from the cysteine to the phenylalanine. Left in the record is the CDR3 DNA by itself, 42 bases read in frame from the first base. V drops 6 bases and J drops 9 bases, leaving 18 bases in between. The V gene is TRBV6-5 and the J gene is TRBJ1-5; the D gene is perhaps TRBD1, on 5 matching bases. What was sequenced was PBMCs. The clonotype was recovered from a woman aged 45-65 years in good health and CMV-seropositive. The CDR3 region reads CASSLTGQRGPQHF. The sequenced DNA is TGTGCCAGCAGCCTTACAGGCCAGCGGGGGCCCCAGCATTTT.